The clone carrying this T cell receptor (beta chain) was seen ten or more times. As yet, its antigen is unknown. Sequencing ends 3 residues short of the CDR3 end; the germline J gene provides the rest. Caucasian heritage predominated among both patients and controls. The CDR3 extends over 13 amino acids. Germline loops: CDR1 SGHTS, CDR2 YDEGEE. V gave up 1 base and J gave up 2 bases, with 7 bases separating them. The sample comes from a study of T cell clonality in common variable immunodeficiency. Sequenced by immunoSEQ multiplex PCR; TCRdb stores in-frame clones only, minus some. The sample has tens of thousands of clones, none seen only once; the top ten hold 2.8%. Study-level points and caveats: In common variable immunodeficiency, TCR beta chains reportedly carried fewer deletions and N-nucleotide insertions. Compared with controls, CVID subjects had fewer shared TCRbeta clones. CVID patient heterogeneity limited repertoire-clinical complication correlations.

Sequenced sample: peripheral blood mononuclear cells. The gene calls are TRBV5-8 and TRBJ2-7, with D tentatively TRBD1 (6 bases). The receptor comes from a person aged 18 to 70 in good health. The CDR3 DNA, read in part, is TGTGCCAGCAGCTTGAACAGGGCCTACGAG. Amino acids: CASSLNRAYE. The CDR3 as a whole reads CASSLNRAYEQYF.